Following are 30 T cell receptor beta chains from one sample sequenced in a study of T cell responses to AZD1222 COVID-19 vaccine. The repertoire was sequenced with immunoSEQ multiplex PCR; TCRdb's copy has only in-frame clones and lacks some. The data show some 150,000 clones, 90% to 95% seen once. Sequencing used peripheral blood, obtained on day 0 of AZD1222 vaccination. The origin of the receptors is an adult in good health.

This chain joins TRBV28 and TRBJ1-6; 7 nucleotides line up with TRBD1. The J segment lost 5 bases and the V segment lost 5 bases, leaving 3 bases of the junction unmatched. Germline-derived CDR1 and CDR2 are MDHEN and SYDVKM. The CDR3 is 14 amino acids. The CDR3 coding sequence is TGTGCCAGCAGTCTGACAGGGAATAATTCACCCCTCCACTTT. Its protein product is CASSLTGNNSPLHF.

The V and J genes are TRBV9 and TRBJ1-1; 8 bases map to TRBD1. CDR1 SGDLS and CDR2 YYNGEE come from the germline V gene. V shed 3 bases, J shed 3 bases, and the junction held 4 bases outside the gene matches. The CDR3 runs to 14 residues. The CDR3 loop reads CASSGLDRDTEAFF. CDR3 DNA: TGTGCCAGCAGCGGATTGGACAGGGACACTGAAGCTTTCTTT.

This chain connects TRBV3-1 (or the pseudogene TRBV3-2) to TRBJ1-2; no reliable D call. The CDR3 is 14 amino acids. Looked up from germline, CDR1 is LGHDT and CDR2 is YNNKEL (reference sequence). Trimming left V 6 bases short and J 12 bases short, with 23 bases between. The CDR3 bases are TGTGCCAGCAGTCCAGTTAACCGGGCCCGGGGAGACACCTTC. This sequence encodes CASSPVNRARGDTF.

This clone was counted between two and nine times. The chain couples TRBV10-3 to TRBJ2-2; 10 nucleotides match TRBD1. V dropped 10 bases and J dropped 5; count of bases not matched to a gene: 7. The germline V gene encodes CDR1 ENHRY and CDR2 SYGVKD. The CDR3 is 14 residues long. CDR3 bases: TGTGCCAACTCCGGGACAGGGGATACCGGGGAGCTGTTTTTT. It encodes CANSGTGDTGELFF.

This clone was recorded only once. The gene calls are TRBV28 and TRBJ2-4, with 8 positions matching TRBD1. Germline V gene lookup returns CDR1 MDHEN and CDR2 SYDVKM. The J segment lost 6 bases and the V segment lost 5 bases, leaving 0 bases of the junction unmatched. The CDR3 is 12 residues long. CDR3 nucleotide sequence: TGTGCCAGCAGTGGACAGGGAAACATTCAGTACTTC. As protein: CASSGQGNIQYF.

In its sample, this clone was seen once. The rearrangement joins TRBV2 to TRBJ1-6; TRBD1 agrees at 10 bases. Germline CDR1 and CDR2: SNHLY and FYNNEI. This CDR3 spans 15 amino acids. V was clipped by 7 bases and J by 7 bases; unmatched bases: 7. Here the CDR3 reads CASTWDRGGNSPLHF. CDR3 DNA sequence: TGTGCCAGCACCTGGGACAGGGGTGGGAATTCACCCCTCCACTTT.

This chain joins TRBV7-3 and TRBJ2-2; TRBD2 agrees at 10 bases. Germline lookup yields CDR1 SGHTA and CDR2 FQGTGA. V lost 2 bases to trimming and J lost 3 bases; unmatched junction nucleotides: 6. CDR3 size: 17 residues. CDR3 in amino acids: CASSLQSGRAHTGELFF. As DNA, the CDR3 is TGTGCCAGCAGCTTACAGAGCGGGAGGGCCCACACCGGGGAGCTGTTTTTT.

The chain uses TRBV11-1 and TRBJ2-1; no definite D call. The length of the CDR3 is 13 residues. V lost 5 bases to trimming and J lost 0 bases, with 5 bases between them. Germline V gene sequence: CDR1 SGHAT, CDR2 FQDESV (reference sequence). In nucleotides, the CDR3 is TGTGCCAGCAGCCCCCACTCCTACAATGAGCAGTTCTTC. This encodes CASSPHSYNEQFF.

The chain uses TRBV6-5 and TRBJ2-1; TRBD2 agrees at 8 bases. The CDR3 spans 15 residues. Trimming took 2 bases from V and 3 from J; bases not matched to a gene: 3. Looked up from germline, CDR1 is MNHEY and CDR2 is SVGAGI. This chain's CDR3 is CASSYQSGSYNEQFF. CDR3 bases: TGTGCCAGCAGTTACCAAAGCGGGAGCTACAATGAGCAGTTCTTC.

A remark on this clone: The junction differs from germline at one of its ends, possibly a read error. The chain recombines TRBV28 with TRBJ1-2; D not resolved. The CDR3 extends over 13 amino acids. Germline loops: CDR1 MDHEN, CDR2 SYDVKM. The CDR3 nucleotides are TGTGCCAGCAGTTTAGCGGTGCTCTATAGCTACACCTTC. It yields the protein CASSLAVLYSYTF.

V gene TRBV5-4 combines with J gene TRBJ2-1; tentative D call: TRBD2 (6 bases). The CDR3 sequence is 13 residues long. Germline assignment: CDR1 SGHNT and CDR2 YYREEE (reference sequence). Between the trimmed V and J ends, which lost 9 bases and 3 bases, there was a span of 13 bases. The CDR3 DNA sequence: TGTGCCATCCCGGGACTGAGCTACAATGAGCAGTTCTTC. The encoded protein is CAIPGLSYNEQFF. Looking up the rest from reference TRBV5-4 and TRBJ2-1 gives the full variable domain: ETGVTQSPTHLIKTRGQQVTLRCSSQSGHNTVSWYQQALGQGPQFIFQYYREEENGRGNFPPRFSGLQFPNYSSELNVNALELDDSALYLCAIPGLSYNEQFFGPGTRLTVL.

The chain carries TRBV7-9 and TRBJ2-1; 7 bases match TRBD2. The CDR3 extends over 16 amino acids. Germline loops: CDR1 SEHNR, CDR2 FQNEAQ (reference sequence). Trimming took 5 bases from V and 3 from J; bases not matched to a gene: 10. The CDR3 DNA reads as TGTGCCAGCAGCGGCGGTGCGGGGGACTTCTACAATGAGCAGTTCTTC. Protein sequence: CASSGGAGDFYNEQFF.

The CDR3 here is CASSSNAIGDEQYV. The CDR3 DNA is TGTGCCAGCAGTTCGAATGCAATAGGGGATGAGCAGTACGTC. The chain couples TRBV6-5 to TRBJ2-7, with D possibly TRBD1 on 5 matching bases. Deletions cut 4 bases from V and 7 bases from J, with 17 bases between. Per germline, CDR1 MNHEY and CDR2 SVGAGI. CDR3 length: 14 residues.

The DNA for the CDR3 is TGCGCCAGCAGCTTCGATGGGGGCTCTGGAAACACCATATATTTT. This gives the protein CASSFDGGSGNTIYF. The J gene is TRBJ1-3, the V gene TRBV5-1; perhaps TRBD1 as D (5 bases). Germline-derived CDR1 and CDR2 are SGHRS and YFSETQ. The CDR3 loop spans 15 amino acids. V lost 2 bases and J lost 0, with 9 bases in between.

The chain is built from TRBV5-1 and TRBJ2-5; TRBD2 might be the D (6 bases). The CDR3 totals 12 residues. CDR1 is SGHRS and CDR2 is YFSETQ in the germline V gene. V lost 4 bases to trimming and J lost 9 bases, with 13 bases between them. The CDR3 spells CASSGGIPPQYF. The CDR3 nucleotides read TGCGCCAGCAGCGGGGGGATCCCCCCCCAGTACTTC. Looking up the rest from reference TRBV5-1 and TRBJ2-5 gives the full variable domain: KAGVTQTPRYLIKTRGQQVTLSCSPISGHRSVSWYQQTPGQGLQFLFEYFSETQRNKGNFPGRFSGRQFSNSRSEMNVSTLELGDSALYLCASSGGIPPQYFGPGTRLLVL.

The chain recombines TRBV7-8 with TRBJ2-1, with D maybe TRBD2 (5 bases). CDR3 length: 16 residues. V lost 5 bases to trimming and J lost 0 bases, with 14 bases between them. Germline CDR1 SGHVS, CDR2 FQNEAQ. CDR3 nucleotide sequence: TGTGCCAGCAGCCCCTTTTCGGGGAGCTCCTACAATGAGCAGTTCTTC. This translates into CASSPFSGSSYNEQFF.

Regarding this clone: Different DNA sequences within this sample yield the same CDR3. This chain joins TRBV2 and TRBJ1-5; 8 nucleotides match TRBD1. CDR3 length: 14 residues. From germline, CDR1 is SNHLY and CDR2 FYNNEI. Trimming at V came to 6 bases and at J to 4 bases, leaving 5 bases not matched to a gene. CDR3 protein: CASSPGQGNQPQHF. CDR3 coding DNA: TGTGCCAGCAGCCCTGGACAGGGTAATCAGCCCCAGCATTTT.

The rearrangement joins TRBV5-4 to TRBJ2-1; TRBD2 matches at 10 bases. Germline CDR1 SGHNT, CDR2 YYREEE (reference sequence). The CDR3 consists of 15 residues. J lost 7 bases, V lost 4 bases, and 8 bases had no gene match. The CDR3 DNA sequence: TGTGCCAGCAGCCGCACTAGCGGGATAATTAATGAGCAGTTCTTC. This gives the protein CASSRTSGIINEQFF.

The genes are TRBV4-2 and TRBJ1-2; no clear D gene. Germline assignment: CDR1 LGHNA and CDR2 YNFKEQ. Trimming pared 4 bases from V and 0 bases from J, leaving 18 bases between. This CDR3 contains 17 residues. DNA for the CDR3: TGTGCCAGCAGCCTCTCGCGCGTGAGCCCGCCTAACTATGGCTACACCTTC. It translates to CASSLSRVSPPNYGYTF.

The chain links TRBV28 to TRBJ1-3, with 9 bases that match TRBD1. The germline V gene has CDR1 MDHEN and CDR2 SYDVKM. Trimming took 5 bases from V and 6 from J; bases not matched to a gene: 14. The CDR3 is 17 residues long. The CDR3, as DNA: TGTGCCAGCAGTGGTCCCGGGACAGGGACCCTGGTAAACACCATATATTTT. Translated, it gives CASSGPGTGTLVNTIYF.

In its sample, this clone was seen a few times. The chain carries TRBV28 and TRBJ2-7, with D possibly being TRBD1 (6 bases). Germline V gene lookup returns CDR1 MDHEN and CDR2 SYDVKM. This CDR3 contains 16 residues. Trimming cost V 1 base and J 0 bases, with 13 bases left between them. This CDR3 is CASSLYGTLSSYEQYV. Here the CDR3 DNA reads TGTGCCAGCAGTTTATACGGGACATTGAGCTCCTACGAGCAGTACGTC.

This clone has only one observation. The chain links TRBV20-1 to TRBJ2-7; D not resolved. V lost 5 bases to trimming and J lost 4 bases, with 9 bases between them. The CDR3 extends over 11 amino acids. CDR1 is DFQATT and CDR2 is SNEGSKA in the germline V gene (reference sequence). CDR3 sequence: CSAALGYEQYV. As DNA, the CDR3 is TGCAGTGCTGCTTTGGGTTACGAGCAGTACGTC.

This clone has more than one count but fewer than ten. CDR3 in amino acids: CASSKTGTEAQPQHF. The CDR3, as DNA: TGTGCCAGCAGCAAGACCGGGACAGAGGCTCAGCCCCAGCATTTT. V gene TRBV5-5 combines with J gene TRBJ1-5; 7 bases line up with TRBD1. V was pared by 4 bases and J by 6 bases, with 10 bases of the junction left unmatched. CDR3 length equals 15 residues. CDR1 is SGHKS and CDR2 is YYEKEE in the germline V gene (reference sequence). Full variable domain (outside the CDR3, taken from reference TRBV5-5 and TRBJ1-5): DAGVTQSPTHLIKTRGQQVTLRCSPISGHKSVSWYQQVLGQGPQFIFQYYEKEERGRGNFPDRFSARQFPNYSSELNVNALLLGDSALYLCASSKTGTEAQPQHFGDGTRLSIL.

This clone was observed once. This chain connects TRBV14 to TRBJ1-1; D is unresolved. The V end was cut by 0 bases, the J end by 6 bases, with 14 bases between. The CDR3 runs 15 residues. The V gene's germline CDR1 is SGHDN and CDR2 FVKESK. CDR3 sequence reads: CASSQDLAGIPEAFF. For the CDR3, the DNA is TGTGCCAGCAGCCAAGATCTAGCGGGGATCCCTGAAGCTTTCTTT.

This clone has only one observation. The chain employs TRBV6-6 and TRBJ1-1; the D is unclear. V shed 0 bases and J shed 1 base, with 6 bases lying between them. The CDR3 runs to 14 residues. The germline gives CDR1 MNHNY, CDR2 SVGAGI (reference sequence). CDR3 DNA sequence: TGTGCCAGCAGTTACTCGTCGGAGAACACTGAAGCTTTCTTT. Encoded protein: CASSYSSENTEAFF.

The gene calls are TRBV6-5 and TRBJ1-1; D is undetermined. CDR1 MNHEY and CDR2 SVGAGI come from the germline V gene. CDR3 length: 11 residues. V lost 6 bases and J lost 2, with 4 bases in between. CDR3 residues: CASRINTEAFF. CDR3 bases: TGTGCCAGCAGGATTAACACTGAAGCTTTCTTT.

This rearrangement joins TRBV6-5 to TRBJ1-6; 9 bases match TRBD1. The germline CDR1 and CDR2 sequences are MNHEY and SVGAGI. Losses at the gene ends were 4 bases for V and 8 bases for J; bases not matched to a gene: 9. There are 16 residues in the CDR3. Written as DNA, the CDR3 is TGTGCCAGCAGTTTAACCGGGACAGGGACGGATTCACCCCTCCACTTT. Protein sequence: CASSLTGTGTDSPLHF.

The CDR3 reads CASSFFSRTGNNSPLHF. As DNA, the CDR3 is TGCGCCAGCAGCTTCTTTTCCAGGACAGGGAATAATTCACCCCTCCACTTT. V is TRBV5-1 and J is TRBJ1-6; TRBD1 matches at 8 bases. J lost 5 bases, V lost 2 bases, and 9 bases had no gene match. CDR3 length: 17 amino acids. Germline V CDR1 and CDR2: SGHRS, YFSETQ.

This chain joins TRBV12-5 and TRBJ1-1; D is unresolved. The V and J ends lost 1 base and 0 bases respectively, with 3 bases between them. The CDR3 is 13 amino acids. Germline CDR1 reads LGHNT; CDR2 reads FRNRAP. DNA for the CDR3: TGTGCTAGTGGTTTGGGAATGAACACTGAAGCTTTCTTT. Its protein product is CASGLGMNTEAFF.

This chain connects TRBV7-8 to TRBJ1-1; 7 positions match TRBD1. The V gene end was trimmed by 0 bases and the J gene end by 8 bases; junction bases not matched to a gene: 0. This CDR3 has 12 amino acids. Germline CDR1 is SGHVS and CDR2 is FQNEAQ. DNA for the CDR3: TGTGCCAGCAGCTTAGCAGGGGGCGAAGCTTTCTTT. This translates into CASSLAGGEAFF.